One sample yielded the 13 T cell receptor beta chains listed below, sequenced in a study of response to subunit inactivated influenza vaccine. TCRdb reprocessed the RT-PCR reads with MiXCR, giving one entry per CDR3 protein. The sample contains roughly 190,000 distinct CDR3 sequences, 13% to 15% of which appear only once. The sample here was CD8+ T cells sorted from PBMCs, taken about 5 days after vaccination. These TCRs come from a man aged 50 to 59 who received an inactivated influenza vaccine.

V gene TRBV20-1 combines with J gene TRBJ2-1; D might be TRBD2 (6 bases). This CDR3 region has 14 residues. CDR1 DFQATT and CDR2 SNEGSKA come from the germline V gene (reference sequence). Trimming removed 3 bases from V and 2 bases from J, with 11 bases in between. The CDR3 spells CSASLAHTYNEQFF. As DNA, the CDR3 is TGCAGTGCTAGCCTAGCGCATACCTACAATGAGCAGTTCTTC.

In its sample, this clonotype was seen a few times. The chain carries TRBV27 and TRBJ2-1; 12 positions agree with TRBD2. The CDR3 loop spans 16 amino acids. Losses at the gene ends were 4 bases for V and 8 bases for J; bases not matched to a gene: 9. CDR1 MNHEY and CDR2 SMNVEV come from the germline V gene (reference sequence). The CDR3 nucleotides are TGTGCCAGCAGTTCTGTACTAGCGGGGGGTTTCGATGAGCAGTTCTTC. Translation: CASSSVLAGGFDEQFF.

The chain couples TRBV6-1 to TRBJ1-6, with 10 bases identical to TRBD1. The CDR3 is made up of 14 amino acids. CDR1 and CDR2 from the germline V gene are MNHNS and SASEGT. The junction had 6 bases not matched to a gene; V was cut back by 5 bases and J by 11 bases. Here the CDR3 DNA reads TGTGCCAGCAGTCGAAGGGACAGGGGACCACCCCTCCACTTT. Translation: CASSRRDRGPPLHF.

This clonotype was seen a handful of times. This sequence joins TRBV6-4 and TRBJ1-1; D uncertain. Germline V lookup: CDR1 MRHNA, CDR2 SNTAGT. The CDR3 is 12 amino acids. Trimming took off 7 bases at V and 1 base at J, with 7 bases between the two ends. CDR3 nucleotides: TGTGCCAGCATAGAGAGGAACACTGAAGCTTTCTTT. It specifies CASIERNTEAFF.

The rearrangement uses TRBV7-2 and TRBJ2-5, with a tentative D call TRBD1 (7 bases). The CDR3 totals 17 residues. V was trimmed by 5 bases and J by 0 bases, leaving 19 bases between them. Germline V gives CDR1 SGHTA, CDR2 FQGNSA. CDR3 amino acids: CASSQGGAPGYQETQYF. As DNA, the CDR3 is TGTGCCAGCAGCCAGGGGGGCGCGCCGGGTTACCAAGAGACCCAGTACTTC.

The genes are TRBV6-1 and TRBJ2-7; TRBD1 matches 7 bases. CDR1 is MNHNS and CDR2 is SASEGT in the germline V gene. There are 17 residues in the CDR3. Trimming cost V 5 bases and J 2 bases; bases outside gene matches: 15. In DNA, the CDR3 is TGTGCCAGCAGTCCCCCGGGACAGAATTCGTACCCCTACGAGCAGTACTTC. Translated, it gives CASSPPGQNSYPYEQYF.

The chain carries TRBV6-1 and TRBJ1-4; D call uncertain. CDR1 and CDR2 (germline): MNHNS, SASEGT. The CDR3 extends over 15 amino acids. V lost 2 bases to trimming and J lost 6 bases, with 13 bases between them. The CDR3 protein is CASSEREEVDEKLFF. CDR3 nucleotide sequence: TGTGCCAGCAGTGAACGGGAGGAGGTTGATGAAAAACTGTTTTTT.

This clonotype was seen just once. The V and J genes are TRBV6-4 and TRBJ2-7; D is undetermined. V lost 7 bases and J lost 7, with 17 bases in between. CDR1 is MRHNA, CDR2 SNTAGT, per germline. The CDR3 has 13 residues. The CDR3 DNA follows: TGTGCCAGCATTGCCGGCCCACTACGAGAGCAGTACTTC. It specifies CASIAGPLREQYF.

J is TRBJ2-5 and V is TRBV6-5, with D possibly being TRBD1 (5 bases). The ends were cut back, 0 bases at V and 2 bases at J, with 7 bases in the middle. The CDR3 has 14 residues. The germline CDR1 and CDR2 sequences are MNHEY and SVGAGI. CDR3 sequence: CASSYSAGQETQYF. In DNA form, the CDR3 reads TGTGCCAGCAGTTACTCGGCAGGGCAAGAGACCCAGTACTTC.

This clonotype has at least ten counts. The J gene is TRBJ2-3, the V gene TRBV28; tentatively, D is TRBD2 (5 bases). CDR3 length: 16 amino acids. The V gene's germline CDR1 is MDHEN and CDR2 SYDVKM. Trimming shortened V by 0 bases and J by 2 bases, and 12 bases separated the two germline ends. The CDR3 DNA reads TGTGCCAGCAGTTTATGGATACTAGGCCCCACAGATACGCAGTATTTT. It encodes CASSLWILGPTDTQYF.

This clonotype was detected a few times. This chain uses TRBV30 with TRBJ1-1, with D tentatively TRBD1 (5 bases). Per the germline V gene, CDR1 is GTSNPN and CDR2 is SVGIG (reference sequence). Deletions cut 0 bases from V and 0 bases from J, with 11 bases between. This CDR3 has 15 residues. The CDR3 DNA reads as TGTGCCTGGAGTGTATTGTTGGGGCTGAACACTGAAGCTTTCTTT. Translation gives CAWSVLLGLNTEAFF.

This clonotype was seen repeatedly, ten times or more. V is TRBV4-3 and J is TRBJ2-3; no definite D call. The V gene's germline CDR1 is LGHNA and CDR2 YSLEER. The length of the CDR3 is 17 residues. V lost 0 bases to trimming and J lost 0 bases, with 13 bases between them. The CDR3 sequence: CASSQDPSIVSTDTQYF. The CDR3 DNA reads TGCGCCAGCAGCCAAGATCCTTCTATCGTTAGCACAGATACGCAGTATTTT.

The chain has TRBV18 and TRBJ2-5, with 9 positions matching TRBD2. The CDR3 sequence is 16 residues long. Germline-derived CDR1 and CDR2 are KGHSH and LQKENI. V lost 2 bases, J lost 3 bases, and 7 bases stayed unmatched. The CDR3 is CASSPIAGGPEETQYF. The DNA for the CDR3 is TGTGCCAGCTCACCAATCGCGGGGGGGCCAGAAGAGACCCAGTACTTC.